Following are 25 T cell receptor beta chains from one sample sequenced in a study of T cells after yellow fever vaccination. TCRdb independently ran MiXCR on the 5' RACE reads; one entry per CDR3 protein. The data hold about 320,000 distinct CDR3 sequences, with around 4.4% observed a single time. This specimen was PBMCs, taken 15 days after the yellow fever booster vaccination. The receptors originated from a man between 18 and 29 years old who received the YFV17D yellow fever vaccine.

The genes are TRBV5-1 and TRBJ1-5, with D perhaps TRBD1 (5 bases). The length of the CDR3 is 13 residues. Trimming removed 2 bases from V and 7 bases from J, with 10 bases in between. Germline V lookup: CDR1 SGHRS, CDR2 YFSETQ. The CDR3 is CASSFQEGQPQHF. CDR3 bases: TGCGCCAGCAGCTTCCAGGAGGGGCAGCCCCAGCATTTT.

The chain uses TRBV2 and TRBJ2-2; possible D gene TRBD2, 7 bases. This CDR3 comprises 17 residues. The germline gives CDR1 SNHLY, CDR2 FYNNEI. With 3 bases removed from V and 4 bases from J, the gap between germline ends came to 18 bases. The CDR3 is CASSDSGGELPTGELFF. The CDR3 coding sequence is TGTGCCAGCAGTGATTCGGGGGGCGAATTGCCCACCGGGGAGCTGTTTTTT.

A few counts support this clonotype. V usage is TRBV6-5 and J usage is TRBJ1-6; TRBD1 matches 7 bases. CDR1 and CDR2 from the germline V gene are MNHEY and SVGAGI. This CDR3 comprises 15 residues. V dropped 4 bases and J dropped 7; count of bases not matched to a gene: 7. The CDR3 DNA reads as TGTGCCAGCAGTTTAAACAGGGGAAGGAATTCACCCCTCCACTTT. Translated: CASSLNRGRNSPLHF.

This clonotype was detected ten times or more. The V and J genes are TRBV4-1 and TRBJ2-1; 10 nucleotides align to TRBD1. This CDR3 spans 15 amino acids. Germline-derived CDR1 and CDR2 are MGHRA and YSYEKL. After removal of 3 bases from V and 4 bases from J, the junction contained 3 bases not matched to a gene. CDR3 in amino acids: CASSQDRGGYNEQFF. The CDR3 region has the DNA TGCGCCAGCAGCCAGGACAGGGGGGGGTACAATGAGCAGTTCTTC.

This clonotype showed up many times. CDR3 region: CASSLEQGIGALDSPLHF. The CDR3, as DNA: TGTGCCAGCAGTTTAGAACAGGGCATTGGCGCATTGGATTCACCCCTCCACTTT. The chain links TRBV12-3 or TRBV12-4 to TRBJ1-6, with TRBD1 as a possible D gene (6 bases). This CDR3 has 18 amino acids. V was clipped by 1 base and J by 8 bases, with 21 bases between them.

This clonotype was detected many times. In nucleotides, the CDR3 is TGTGCCAGCAGCGCAGATGCCATGACAGGGCGCGAGCAGTACTTC. It specifies CASSADAMTGREQYF. The rearrangement joins TRBV9 to TRBJ2-7; 7 nucleotides match TRBD1. The CDR3 covers 15 residues. Looked up from germline, CDR1 is SGDLS and CDR2 is YYNGEE. V shed 3 bases, J shed 6 bases, and the junction held 12 bases outside the gene matches. The whole variable domain, filled in from reference TRBV9 and TRBJ2-7, reads DSGVTQTPKHLITATGQRVTLRCSPRSGDLSVYWYQQSLDQGLQFLIQYYNGEERAKGNILERFSAQQFPDLHSELNLSSLELGDSALYFCASSADAMTGREQYFGPGTRLTVT.

This clonotype was counted many times. This chain joins TRBV7-9 and TRBJ1-2; D remains unclear. Germline V gene sequence: CDR1 SEHNR, CDR2 FQNEAQ (reference sequence). This CDR3 contains 11 residues. V was cut by 11 bases and J by 5 bases, with 12 bases left in between. The CDR3: CAWTARYGYTF. The CDR3 region has the DNA TGTGCCTGGACCGCGCGGTATGGCTACACCTTC. The full variable domain, completed using reference TRBV7-9 and TRBJ1-2, is DTGVSQNPRHKITKRGQNVTFRCDPISEHNRLYWYRQTLGQGPEFLTYFQNEAQLEKSRLLSDRFSAERPKGSFSTLEIQRTEQGDSAMYLCAWTARYGYTFGSGTRLTVV.

This clonotype turned up a few times. The genes are TRBV2 and TRBJ1-6, with D tentatively TRBD1 (6 bases). The CDR3 loop spans 14 amino acids. Germline V gene data show CDR1 as SNHLY and CDR2 as FYNNEI. The V gene lost 5 bases and the J gene lost 10 bases, with 15 bases spanning the gap. CDR3 residues: CASSWDTLGSPLHF. The CDR3 DNA reads TGTGCCAGCAGTTGGGACACCCTGGGGTCACCCCTCCACTTT. The complete variable domain, with remaining parts taken from reference TRBV2 and TRBJ1-6, reads EPEVTQTPSHQVTQMGQEVILRCVPISNHLYFYWYRQILGQKVEFLVSFYNNEISEKSEIFDDQFSVERPDGSNFTLKIRSTKLEDSAMYFCASSWDTLGSPLHFGNGTRLTVT.

The table lists this clonotype with a few counts. The V and J genes are TRBV7-2 and TRBJ1-5; D is unresolved. V lost 0 bases to trimming and J lost 0 bases, with 9 bases between them. This CDR3 spans 16 amino acids. Germline V gene lookup returns CDR1 SGHTA and CDR2 FQGNSA. CDR3 coding DNA: TGTGCCAGCAGCTTAGCGTCGGGGATTAGCAATCAGCCCCAGCATTTT. Translated, it gives CASSLASGISNQPQHF.

The chain joins TRBV6-5 to TRBJ1-3, with no clear D. The CDR3 is 11 residues long. CDR1 and CDR2 from the germline V gene are MNHEY and SVGAGI. The germline V and J ends were trimmed by 2 bases and 4 bases, with 0 bases remaining between them. DNA for the CDR3: TGTGCCAGCAGTTACGGAAACACCATATATTTT. Translating it yields CASSYGNTIYF.

Ten or more counts support this clonotype. This chain joins TRBV5-1 and TRBJ2-1; 10 nucleotides line up with TRBD2. Germline V lookup: CDR1 SGHRS, CDR2 YFSETQ. V trimming: 0 bases; J trimming: 7 bases; junction bases outside the gene matches: 4. The CDR3 has 15 residues. Written as DNA, the CDR3 is TGCGCCAGCAGCTTGGAAGCGGGGGGGCTGAATGAGCAGTTCTTC. Protein product: CASSLEAGGLNEQFF.

This clonotype was seen at least ten times. The chain couples TRBV18 to TRBJ1-1, with TRBD1 as a possible D gene (6 bases). The CDR3 contains 12 residues. V was clipped by 3 bases and J by 10 bases, with 12 bases between them. Per germline, CDR1 KGHSH and CDR2 LQKENI. The chain's CDR3 is CASSPQGFAAFF. For the CDR3, the DNA is TGTGCCAGCTCACCCCAGGGGTTCGCAGCTTTCTTT.

At least ten counts were recorded for this clonotype. J is TRBJ2-3 and V is TRBV20-1; D is undetermined. V was pared by 6 bases and J by 0 bases, with 19 bases between. The germline V gene encodes CDR1 DFQATT and CDR2 SNEGSKA (reference sequence). The CDR3 sequence is 16 residues long. This chain's CDR3 is CSAEARSRKSTDTQYF. The CDR3 DNA sequence: TGCAGTGCCGAGGCACGCTCACGAAAAAGCACAGATACGCAGTATTTT.

This rearrangement joins TRBV3-1 to TRBJ2-1, with a possible D match to TRBD2 (5 bases). The V gene's germline CDR1 is LGHDT and CDR2 YNNKEL (reference sequence). The CDR3 runs 15 residues. V was clipped by 1 base and J by 5 bases, with 12 bases between them. This CDR3 is CASSQVLARDNEQFF. The CDR3 region has the DNA TGTGCCAGCAGCCAAGTCCTAGCCCGGGACAATGAGCAGTTCTTC.

Many counts were recorded for this clonotype. The J gene is TRBJ1-4, the V gene TRBV4-3; no clear D. CDR1 is LGHNA, CDR2 YSLEER, per germline. V was clipped by 4 bases and J by 8 bases, with 14 bases between them. The CDR3 is 14 amino acids. The DNA for the CDR3 is TGCGCCAGCAGCCTGGGCGTTATGGACGAAAAACTGTTTTTT. This translates into CASSLGVMDEKLFF.

This clonotype was detected ten times or more. V usage is TRBV6-5 and J usage is TRBJ1-6; no firm D call. With 6 bases removed from V and 8 bases from J, the gap between germline ends came to 14 bases. The CDR3 length is 14 residues. Looked up from germline, CDR1 is MNHEY and CDR2 is SVGAGI. The CDR3 nucleotides read TGTGCCAGCAGGGGCCGTTGGGTAGATTCACCCCTCCACTTT. Translation: CASRGRWVDSPLHF.

Many counts were recorded for this clonotype. V and J are TRBV6-1 and TRBJ2-1; 8 bases are shared with TRBD1. The germline CDR1 and CDR2 sequences are MNHNS and SASEGT. The CDR3 consists of 15 residues. V lost 6 bases and J lost 7; bases outside the gene matches: 11. CDR3: CASRKKWDRRNEQFF. DNA for the CDR3: TGTGCCAGCAGGAAAAAGTGGGACAGGCGGAATGAGCAGTTCTTC.

This clonotype has a handful of counts. This chain links TRBV12-3 or TRBV12-4 with TRBJ2-2; D is uncertain. The CDR3 sequence is 14 residues long. V was clipped by 7 bases and J by 5 bases, with 14 bases between them. CDR3 DNA: TGTGCCAGCAATCCGGTCCCGTGGACCGGGGAGCTGTTTTTT. As protein: CASNPVPWTGELFF.

This clonotype was detected only a few times. The chain employs TRBV20-1 and TRBJ2-7; TRBD2 is a possible D gene (5 bases). Germline CDR1 DFQATT, CDR2 SNEGSKA (reference sequence). Trimming removed 6 bases at V and 6 bases at J, with 21 bases between. This CDR3 is built from 14 residues. The CDR3 coding sequence is TGCAGTGCCCATCTGGTCGGGGATCGGAGCGAGCAGTACTTC. Amino acid sequence: CSAHLVGDRSEQYF.

At least ten counts were recorded for this clonotype. The gene calls are TRBV6-5 and TRBJ1-2; D is ambiguous. The germline V gene encodes CDR1 MNHEY and CDR2 SVGAGI. Trimming took 0 bases from V and 8 from J, leaving 13 bases between them. There are 14 residues in the CDR3. The CDR3 spells CASSYSVRTGGYTF. The CDR3 DNA follows: TGTGCCAGCAGTTACTCCGTCAGGACGGGAGGCTACACCTTC.

V and J are TRBV5-6 and TRBJ1-2, with 10 bases fitting TRBD1. V lost 4 bases, J lost 4 bases, and 10 bases stayed unmatched. Germline lookup yields CDR1 SGHDT and CDR2 YYEEEE. The CDR3 has 16 residues. The DNA of the CDR3 is TGTGCCAGCAGCCCAGGTCCCGGGACAGGGGCCTATGGCTACACCTTC. Residues: CASSPGPGTGAYGYTF.

The J gene is TRBJ2-3, the V gene TRBV20-1, with TRBD2 matching over 7 bases. Trimming at V came to 2 bases and at J to 6 bases, leaving 8 bases not matched to a gene. This CDR3 has 14 residues. Germline CDR1 is DFQATT and CDR2 is SNEGSKA (reference sequence). CDR3 sequence reads: CSARSSGADDTQYF. The CDR3 nucleotides are TGCAGTGCTAGATCTAGCGGCGCCGATGATACGCAGTATTTT.

For the CDR3, the DNA is TGCGCCAGCAGCTTGGCGGGGAGTCAGTACTATGGCTACACCTTC. Protein product: CASSLAGSQYYGYTF. The J gene is TRBJ1-2, the V gene TRBV5-1; D uncertain. V was cut by 0 bases and J by 3 bases, with 12 bases left in between. CDR3 length: 15 amino acids. CDR1 and CDR2 (germline): SGHRS, YFSETQ.

There are many counts of this clonotype. This rearrangement joins TRBV7-3 to TRBJ2-3, with 9 bases lining up with TRBD2. Germline values: CDR1 SGHTA, CDR2 FQGTGA. Unmatched junction bases numbered 1, after V lost 3 bases and J lost 3 bases. This CDR3 region has 14 residues. The CDR3 DNA reads TGTGCCAGCAGCTTCGGACTAGCGACAGATACGCAGTATTTT. As protein: CASSFGLATDTQYF.

This clonotype appeared a few times. The chain has TRBV20-1 and TRBJ2-6, with D maybe TRBD1 (5 bases). CDR3 length: 16 residues. V lost 6 bases and J 0 bases, leaving 15 bases between the germline ends. CDR1 and CDR2 from the germline V gene are DFQATT and SNEGSKA (reference sequence). This CDR3 reads CSAPEAGHSGANVLTF. CDR3 nucleotides: TGCAGTGCCCCCGAGGCCGGACACTCTGGGGCCAACGTCCTGACTTTC.